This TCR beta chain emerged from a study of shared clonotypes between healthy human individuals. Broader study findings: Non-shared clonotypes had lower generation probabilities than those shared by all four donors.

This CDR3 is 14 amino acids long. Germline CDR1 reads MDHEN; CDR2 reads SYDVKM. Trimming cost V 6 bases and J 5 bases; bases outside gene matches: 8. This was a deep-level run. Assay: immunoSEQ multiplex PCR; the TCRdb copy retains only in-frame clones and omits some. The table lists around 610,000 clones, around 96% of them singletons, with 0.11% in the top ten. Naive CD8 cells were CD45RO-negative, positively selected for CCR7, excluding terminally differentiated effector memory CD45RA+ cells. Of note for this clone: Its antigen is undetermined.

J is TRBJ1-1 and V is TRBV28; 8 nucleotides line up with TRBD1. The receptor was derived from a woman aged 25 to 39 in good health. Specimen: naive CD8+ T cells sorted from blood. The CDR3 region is CASRAGTGLTEAFF. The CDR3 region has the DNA TGTGCCAGCAGAGCCGGGACAGGCCTTACTGAAGCTTTCTTT.